A single sample gave rise to the 23 T cell receptor beta chains below, sequenced in a study of blood T cell repertoires in COVID-19. Libraries were prepared by immunoSEQ multiplex PCR; TCRdb keeps only in-frame clonotypes and omits some of them. Counted here are over 85,000 clones, about 87% occurring once; the ten biggest clones make up just under 20%. Sequencing was performed on peripheral blood. These receptors came from a human donor in a cohort sampled during active COVID-19.

The genes are TRBV9 and TRBJ2-7; D possibly corresponds to TRBD2 (6 bases). V was shortened by 0 bases and J by 2 bases, with 21 bases between the two germline ends. This CDR3 comprises 18 residues. Germline CDR1 is SGDLS and CDR2 is YYNGEE. CDR3 DNA sequence: TGTGCCAGCAGCGTAGGGGGCGGGACTTCACTAGACCCCTACGAGCAGTACTTC. Amino acid sequence: CASSVGGGTSLDPYEQYF.

The V and J genes are TRBV10-3 and TRBJ1-2; D may be TRBD1 (6 bases). With 3 bases removed from V and 0 bases from J, the gap between germline ends came to 14 bases. The CDR3 runs to 16 residues. The V gene's germline CDR1 is ENHRY and CDR2 SYGVKD. CDR3 residues: CAISDPGRTANYGYTF. CDR3 nucleotides: TGTGCCATCAGTGACCCCGGCAGGACAGCTAACTATGGCTACACCTTC.

This chain connects TRBV7-2 to TRBJ2-5; 9 nucleotides align to TRBD2. V gave up 5 bases and J gave up 4 bases; unmatched junction bases: 5. This CDR3 region has 14 residues. Germline V gene sequence: CDR1 SGHTA, CDR2 FQGNSA. CDR3 loop: CASSPRTSAETQYF. The CDR3 nucleotides are TGTGCCAGCAGCCCAAGGACTAGCGCAGAGACCCAGTACTTC.

The chain recombines TRBV27 with TRBJ2-7, with D possibly matching TRBD2 (5 bases). From germline, CDR1 is MNHEY and CDR2 SMNVEV (reference sequence). With 2 bases removed from V and 0 bases from J, the gap between germline ends came to 8 bases. This CDR3 has 14 amino acids. The CDR3 DNA reads TGTGCCAGCAGTTTAACTAGGGCCTCCTACGAGCAGTACTTC. Translation: CASSLTRASYEQYF.

This clone came up a few times. V is TRBV6-2 or TRBV6-3 and J is TRBJ1-5; tentative D call: TRBD1 (5 bases). V dropped 2 bases and J dropped 4 bases, with 12 bases sitting between them. Per the germline V gene, CDR1 is MNHEY and CDR2 is SVGEGT. The CDR3 is 15 amino acids. The CDR3 DNA reads TGTGCCAGCAGTTACGGGGGGTCACGGAATCAGCCCCAGCATTTT. Protein sequence: CASSYGGSRNQPQHF.

The V and J genes are TRBV24-1 and TRBJ2-3; TRBD2 matches at 14 bases. CDR3 length equals 19 residues. V dropped 4 bases and J dropped 5; count of bases not matched to a gene: 13. CDR1 is KGHDR and CDR2 is SFDVKD in the germline V gene. CDR3 residues: CATSDPGLAGVSRGDTQYF. CDR3 DNA sequence: TGTGCCACCAGTGACCCGGGACTAGCGGGAGTCTCAAGGGGAGATACGCAGTATTTT.

The gene calls are TRBV29-1 and TRBJ2-5; no definite D call. CDR1 is SQVTM, CDR2 ANQGSEA, per germline. V shed 7 bases and J shed 2 bases, with 17 bases lying between them. This CDR3 is built from 14 residues. The DNA of the CDR3 is TGCAGCGCCGAGGTGGGTCGTCTTCAAGAGACCCAGTACTTC. As protein: CSAEVGRLQETQYF.

The gene calls are TRBV25-1 and TRBJ2-2; TRBD2 aligns across 7 bases. Per the germline V gene, CDR1 is MGHDK and CDR2 is SYGVNS. After removal of 9 bases from V and 6 bases from J, the junction contained 13 bases not matched to a gene. This CDR3 is 15 amino acids long. CDR3 nucleotide sequence: TGTGCCAGTTCTCCCCTTGGGGAGGGATCCGGGGAGCTGTTTTTT. Translating gives CASSPLGEGSGELFF.

The J gene is TRBJ2-1, the V gene TRBV12-5; D is ambiguous. This CDR3 is 17 amino acids long. The V gene lost 1 base and the J gene lost 0 bases, with 13 bases spanning the gap. Per germline, CDR1 LGHNT and CDR2 FRNRAP. As DNA, the CDR3 is TGTGCTAGTGGTTTGGCTCCAAGCATGAGCTCCTACAATGAGCAGTTCTTC. Translated, it gives CASGLAPSMSSYNEQFF.

The chain combines TRBV9 with TRBJ1-4; a weak D match, TRBD1 (5 bases). The ends were cut back, 0 bases at V and 1 base at J, with 10 bases in the middle. This CDR3 contains 16 residues. Germline assignment: CDR1 SGDLS and CDR2 YYNGEE. The CDR3 protein is CASSVGAGVTNEKLFF. CDR3 sequence (DNA): TGTGCCAGCAGCGTAGGAGCGGGGGTAACTAATGAAAAACTGTTTTTT.

The chain has TRBV9 and TRBJ1-5, with a possible D match to TRBD1 (5 bases). The CDR3 runs to 15 residues. V was clipped by 4 bases and J by 5 bases, with 16 bases between them. Looked up from germline, CDR1 is SGDLS and CDR2 is YYNGEE. This CDR3 reads CASSLTPGQDQPQHF. The CDR3 DNA is TGTGCCAGCAGCCTCACCCCAGGGCAGGATCAGCCCCAGCATTTT.

The CDR3 sequence is CASSVKGGGPQYF. The DNA of the CDR3 is TGTGCCAGCAGCGTCAAGGGAGGGGGGCCCCAGTACTTC. This chain uses TRBV9 with TRBJ2-5, with D maybe TRBD2 (7 bases). The germline V and J ends were trimmed by 2 bases and 9 bases, with 14 bases remaining between them. The CDR3 is made up of 13 amino acids. Germline V CDR1 and CDR2: SGDLS, YYNGEE.

The V call is TRBV6-5, the J call TRBJ1-6; D is unclear. The CDR3 length is 16 residues. V was trimmed by 0 bases and J by 10 bases, leaving 16 bases between them. Per germline, CDR1 MNHEY and CDR2 SVGAGI. The CDR3 coding sequence is TGTGCCAGCAGTTACTCGTCGACGCGCCGGGAGTCACCCCTCCACTTT. Amino acid sequence: CASSYSSTRRESPLHF.

This clone appeared a single time. One junction end does not reproduce the germline sequence, and a read error may be involved. This chain links TRBV9 with TRBJ1-2; possible D gene TRBD1, 5 bases. The CDR3 runs to 15 residues. The germline gives CDR1 SGDLS, CDR2 YYNGEE. DNA of the CDR3: TGTGCCAGCACCGTAACCCCAGACAGTATCTATGGCTACACCTTC. Its protein is CASTVTPDSIYGYTF.

J is TRBJ2-6 and V is TRBV27; the match to TRBD1 covers 9 bases. J lost 1 base, V lost 1 base, and 2 bases had no gene match. This CDR3 contains 17 residues. Germline CDR1 reads MNHEY; CDR2 reads SMNVEV (reference sequence). In nucleotides, the CDR3 is TGTGCCAGCAGTTTATTAGGACAGGGGTCTGGGGCCAACGTCCTGACTTTC. Translating it yields CASSLLGQGSGANVLTF.

The rearrangement joins TRBV5-5 to TRBJ2-1; D remains ambiguous. This CDR3 has 15 residues. Trimming shortened V by 2 bases and J by 0 bases, and 9 bases separated the two germline ends. The V gene's germline CDR1 is SGHKS and CDR2 YYEKEE (reference sequence). The CDR3 DNA reads as TGTGCCAGCAGCTTAGGAACAGTCTCCTACAATGAGCAGTTCTTC. This gives the protein CASSLGTVSYNEQFF.

For the CDR3, the DNA is TGTGCCAGCGCTGGGGGGGATCAGCCCCAGCATTTT. Encoded protein: CASAGGDQPQHF. The chain joins TRBV27 to TRBJ1-5; D is possibly TRBD1 (5 bases). The CDR3 sequence is 12 residues long. CDR1 is MNHEY and CDR2 is SMNVEV in the germline V gene (reference sequence). V lost 8 bases to trimming and J lost 5 bases, with 10 bases between them.

The chain has TRBV10-3 and TRBJ1-1; TRBD1 matches at 10 bases. The V and J ends lost 6 bases and 0 bases, in that order; junction bases with no gene match: 7. Germline V CDR1 and CDR2: ENHRY, SYGVKD. The CDR3 contains 16 residues. This CDR3 reads CAISGTGVGMNTEAFF. The CDR3 DNA reads as TGTGCCATCAGCGGGACAGGGGTCGGCATGAACACTGAAGCTTTCTTT.

This chain connects TRBV7-2 to TRBJ2-3, with a tentative D call TRBD2 (5 bases). Germline V CDR1 and CDR2: SGHTA, FQGNSA. The CDR3 runs to 15 residues. The V and J ends lost 5 bases and 3 bases respectively, with 15 bases between them. CDR3 in amino acids: CASSLRGLGTDTQYF. CDR3 coding DNA: TGTGCCAGCAGCCTACGAGGGCTGGGTACAGATACGCAGTATTTT.

The V gene is TRBV20-1, the J gene TRBJ2-7, with D maybe TRBD2 (5 bases). The germline CDR1 and CDR2 sequences are DFQATT and SNEGSKA (reference sequence). CDR3 length: 15 residues. V was cut by 3 bases and J by 2 bases, with 17 bases left in between. The CDR3 sequence: CSASKRLATTYEQYF. The DNA for the CDR3 is TGCAGTGCTAGTAAGAGATTAGCGACCACCTACGAGCAGTACTTC.

J is TRBJ2-3 and V is TRBV5-4, with 8 bases matching TRBD2. The CDR3 loop spans 16 amino acids. The germline CDR1 and CDR2 sequences are SGHNT and YYREEE (reference sequence). The V gene end was trimmed by 0 bases and the J gene end by 3 bases; junction bases not matched to a gene: 6. The CDR3 DNA follows: TGTGCCAGCAGCTTGGCGGGAGGGGTGGAGACAGATACGCAGTATTTT. Protein product: CASSLAGGVETDTQYF.

The J gene is TRBJ2-1, the V gene TRBV28; D might be TRBD2 (6 bases). V was clipped by 7 bases and J by 2 bases, with 12 bases between them. Germline CDR1 MDHEN, CDR2 SYDVKM. This CDR3 has 14 residues. The chain's CDR3 is CASTRRGTYNEQFF. The CDR3 DNA sequence: TGTGCCAGCACCCGGAGGGGCACCTACAATGAGCAGTTCTTC.

CDR3 residues: CASSGTSGIGFYNEQFF. In DNA, the CDR3 is TGTGCCAGCAGTGGTACTAGCGGGATTGGTTTCTACAATGAGCAGTTCTTC. J is TRBJ2-1 and V is TRBV6-2 or TRBV6-3; 10 bases agree with TRBD2. CDR1 MNHEY and CDR2 SVGEGT come from the germline V gene. V lost 5 bases to trimming and J lost 3 bases; unmatched junction nucleotides: 10. This CDR3 spans 17 amino acids.